This T cell receptor beta chain was recovered during a study of PD-L1 blockade in urothelial cancer (dated by TCRdb to 2015 to 2018). As for the study more broadly: All patients started therapy around 2014 and received atezolizumab 1,200 mg intravenously every 3 weeks. About 90% of the 29 patients were identified as males with urothelial cancer of bladder origin, and a prior smoking history was reported by 18 of 29 patients. Patients had an ECOG performance status of 0 or 1 and had received between 0 and 3 prior chemotherapy regimens. Blood samples were analyzed 3 weeks after the start of treatment (second dose) and 6 weeks after the start of treatment. A median of roughly 140,000 T cells and 80,000 or so unique TCRs was obtained from blood samples, and a median clonality of around 0.072 was observed. An exploratory multi-omic analysis was conducted of the somatic, immune and clinical correlates of response to PD-L1 blockade with atezolizumab in urothelial cancer. Pretreatment tumor samples and matched peripheral blood, collected serially before and after atezolizumab treatment, underwent TCR sequencing. Durable clinical benefit meant progression-free survival longer than 6 months, and TCR features were also tested against progression-free and overall survival. Whole exome sequencing and RNA sequencing of pretreatment tumors were performed alongside TCR sequencing in the same patients. Nine patients reached durable clinical benefit, while about 19 patients did not. Twenty-nine patients had pretreatment blood TCR-seq, roughly 25 had at least one posttreatment blood collection, and roughly 25 had tumor TCR-seq. Study-wide conclusions, independent of this receptor: At 3 weeks after the start of treatment, tumor-associated TCR clones in peripheral blood had expanded more in patients with durable benefit (n ≈ 24, p = 0.022). Because the sample size was small (n ≈ 28) and many of the analyses were exploratory, the results are meant to be hypothesis-generating. Improved progression-free and overall survival was found to be associated with pretreatment peripheral blood TCR clonality below the median.

To estimate absolute template abundance from read counts, synthetic TCR analog templates were spiked into each PCR. TCRbeta CDR3 regions were amplified from genomic DNA with bias-controlled V and J gene primers using the immunoSEQ assay. Rearranged TCRbeta segments were sequenced at approximately 20X coverage. On the authors' methods: Clustering was used to correct sequencing errors, and CDR3s were annotated against IMGT so that V, D and J genes could be assigned. Out-of-frame and stop-codon sequences were excluded, and only productive TCRbeta rearrangements were used in downstream analyses. Clonality was computed as one minus Shannon entropy normalized by the log of the number of unique productive sequences. Clones differing between time points or between blood and tumor were identified by Fisher's exact test with Benjamini-Hochberg correction at adjusted p below 0.01. TCRdb obtained this table from immuneACCESS and retained in-frame rearrangements with V and J assigned. These tables miss some clones; where compared with another copy, unresolved V genes account for less than half of the shortfall, and the remainder is unexplained. V, J and clone size are taken as reported in that table, and D and trimming were inferred from the DNA itself. The table for this sample lists about 87,000 clones; around 84% of them were counted only once. Of the sample, roughly 2% is held by the ten largest clones.

The time point label, as the study defines it: pretreatment peripheral blood. The cohort comprised about 30 patients with locally advanced or metastatic urothelial carcinoma treated at Memorial Sloan Kettering on a trial protocol. Peripheral blood mononuclear cells were collected from each patient pretreatment and during treatment, giving between 1 and 8 total time points per patient. The Qiagen DNeasy Blood extraction kit was used to purify genomic DNA from total PBMCs and tumor samples. PBMCs were collected pretreatment and during treatment, and were isolated and stored as previously described. For this clone: Its binding antigen is unknown. One base away there is no much larger clone; base qualities are not given.

Measured from the cysteine to the phenylalanine, the CDR3 is 13 residues long. Only the CDR3 DNA is retained, 39 bases long and in frame from the first base. V is clipped by 6 bases and J by 2 bases, and the sequence between their germline boundaries is 10 bases long. Per the germline V gene (reference sequence), LNHDA is the CDR1 and SQIVND is the CDR2. The sequencing used PBMCs, collected around atezolizumab (anti-PD-L1) treatment. This receptor was identified in a man aged 55 to 70 with urothelial cancer. The chain joins TRBV19 to TRBJ1-2; too little of a D gene remains to name it. The CDR3 region reads CASRTPQNYGYTF. The nucleotides read TGTGCCAGTAGGACTCCCCAAAACTATGGCTACACCTTC.